A single sample is the source of the 29 T cell receptor beta chains below, sequenced in a study of T cell repertoires in ileal Crohn's disease. Clones were read by immunoSEQ multiplex PCR, and TCRdb kept only the in-frame ones, dropping some. The sample includes approximately 27,000 clones, about four fifths seen only once; the top ten take around 20%. The sequencing input was ileal tissue. These receptors all stem from an adult with Crohn's disease.

This sequence joins TRBV2 and TRBJ2-7; D not resolved. The CDR3 sequence is 13 residues long. The germline V gene has CDR1 SNHLY and CDR2 FYNNEI. Trimming pared 10 bases from V and 0 bases from J, leaving 13 bases between. The CDR3 DNA follows: TGTGCCATAGTTCGGGTTAGCTCCTACGAGCAGTACTTC. Its protein product is CAIVRVSSYEQYF.

The rearrangement joins TRBV23-1 to TRBJ2-7; maybe TRBD1 (5 bases). Being an ORF, TRBV23-1 has a function that is uncertain. Trimming cost V 4 bases and J 3 bases, with 19 bases left between them. The CDR3 totals 16 residues. The CDR3 reads CASSRGGWPDVYEQYF. CDR3 DNA: TGCGCCAGCAGTCGGGGCGGTTGGCCTGACGTCTACGAGCAGTACTTC.

The genes are TRBV4-3 and TRBJ2-5, with 9 bases that match TRBD2. Germline lookup yields CDR1 LGHNA and CDR2 YSLEER. The CDR3 runs 17 residues. Unmatched junction bases numbered 10, after V lost 1 base and J lost 4 bases. The DNA for the CDR3 is TGCGCCAGCAGCCAAGGTCCTAGCGGGGTGGGCGCAGAGACCCAGTACTTC. This encodes CASSQGPSGVGAETQYF.

This clone was counted between two and nine times. The chain combines TRBV5-3 with TRBJ1-6, with 9 bases aligning to TRBD1. TRBV5-3 is designated an ORF whose function remains uncertain. J lost 10 bases, V lost 3 bases, and 11 bases had no gene match. The CDR3 has 16 amino acids. CDR3 residues: CARSWTGVGVFSPLHF. CDR3 nucleotide sequence: TGTGCCAGAAGCTGGACAGGGGTGGGAGTTTTCTCACCCCTCCACTTT.

This clone appeared once. The J gene is TRBJ1-1, the V gene TRBV2, with unresolved D. Germline lookup yields CDR1 SNHLY and CDR2 FYNNEI. Trimming cost V 7 bases and J 5 bases, with 14 bases left between them. This CDR3 is built from 13 residues. CDR3 residues: CASKGGGFTEAFF. Here the CDR3 DNA reads TGTGCCAGCAAGGGAGGCGGGTTTACTGAAGCTTTCTTT.

The rearrangement joins TRBV5-1 to TRBJ2-1; D is possibly TRBD1 (5 bases). This CDR3 spans 15 amino acids. V lost 0 bases and J 2 bases, leaving 9 bases between the germline ends. The V gene's germline CDR1 is SGHRS and CDR2 YFSETQ. CDR3 amino acids: CASSLDRYAYNEQFF. The CDR3 DNA reads TGCGCCAGCAGCTTGGACAGGTACGCCTACAATGAGCAGTTCTTC.

This clone was detected only a few times. This rearrangement joins TRBV4-1 to TRBJ2-5; 9 positions agree with TRBD2. The CDR3 is 15 amino acids. Germline V gene data show CDR1 as MGHRA and CDR2 as YSYEKL. Trimming at V came to 3 bases and at J to 1 base, leaving 3 bases not matched to a gene. The DNA of the CDR3 is TGCGCCAGCAGCCAGGTGGGACTAGCCCAAGAGACCCAGTACTTC. Translated: CASSQVGLAQETQYF.

To note about this clone: The conserved phenylalanine or tryptophan is not found at the CDR3 terminus, so this likely reflects a read error. The chain couples TRBV6-5 to TRBJ1-6; 9 bases align to TRBD1. The trim removed 6 bases at V and 8 bases at J, leaving 5 bases unmatched. Germline-derived CDR1 and CDR2 are MNHEY and SVGAGI. The CDR3 totals 14 residues. The CDR3 reads CASSRGQGDSPLHL. The CDR3 DNA reads as TGTGCCAGCAGCCGGGGACAGGGTGATTCACCCCTCCACCTT.

In this sample, this clone turned up a few times. This same CDR3 is encoded by further DNA sequences in the sample. This sequence joins TRBV5-4 and TRBJ1-1; D call uncertain. V gave up 0 bases and J gave up 2 bases, with 8 bases separating them. The CDR3 has 14 residues. Germline CDR1 reads SGHNT; CDR2 reads YYREEE (reference sequence). Here the CDR3 reads CASSLASLNTEAFF. DNA of the CDR3: TGTGCCAGCAGCTTGGCCTCCTTAAACACTGAAGCTTTCTTT.

This clone was seen a few times. The J gene is TRBJ1-5, the V gene TRBV30; D not certain. Per germline, CDR1 GTSNPN and CDR2 SVGIG (reference sequence). The CDR3 consists of 15 residues. Trimming pared 2 bases from V and 1 base from J, leaving 12 bases between. Here the CDR3 DNA reads TGTGCCTGGAGTTCCTTGGGCCGCAGCAATCAGCCCCAGCATTTT. Translating gives CAWSSLGRSNQPQHF.

As regards this clone: At one end the junction does not follow the germline gene, possibly because of a read error. This chain uses TRBV6-5 with TRBJ1-5; 7 nucleotides match TRBD1. This CDR3 contains 15 residues. The germline CDR1 and CDR2 sequences are MNHEY and SVGAGI. The CDR3 DNA is TGTGCCAGCAAGGCGACAGGGAATAGCAATCAGCCCCGGCATTTT. It yields the protein CASKATGNSNQPRHF.

This chain's CDR3 is CASRQGNWNNEQFF. The CDR3 nucleotides are TGTGCCAGCAGACAGGGTAATTGGAACAATGAGCAGTTCTTC. The chain joins TRBV27 to TRBJ2-1; a weak D match, TRBD1 (6 bases). CDR3 length: 14 residues. Germline V CDR1 and CDR2: MNHEY, SMNVEV (reference sequence). V was clipped by 6 bases and J by 5 bases, with 14 bases between them.

The chain combines TRBV4-2 with TRBJ2-7; the D gene is possibly TRBD1 (6 bases). Germline V gene sequence: CDR1 LGHNA, CDR2 YNFKEQ. Trimming removed 0 bases at V and 2 bases at J, with 11 bases between. The length of the CDR3 is 15 residues. The CDR3 is CASSQEGAGPYEQYF. CDR3 DNA: TGTGCCAGCAGCCAAGAGGGGGCAGGACCCTACGAGCAGTACTTC.

The rearrangement joins TRBV5-1 to TRBJ2-7, with 8 bases that match TRBD1. The CDR3 is 14 amino acids. Losses at the gene ends were 5 bases for V and 6 bases for J; bases not matched to a gene: 10. Per the germline V gene, CDR1 is SGHRS and CDR2 is YFSETQ. CDR3 sequence: CASSQAGGVGEQYF. The CDR3 DNA reads as TGCGCCAGCAGTCAGGCAGGGGGCGTAGGCGAGCAGTACTTC.

The CDR3 nucleotides read TGTGCCAGCAGCCAACCGAGGGCCAGGACCGGGGAGCTGTTTTTT. Amino acid sequence: CASSQPRARTGELFF. V is TRBV4-2 and J is TRBJ2-2; possible D gene TRBD2, 5 bases. This CDR3 spans 15 amino acids. Looked up from germline, CDR1 is LGHNA and CDR2 is YNFKEQ. V lost 2 bases to trimming and J lost 5 bases, with 12 bases between them.

The chain joins TRBV7-2 to TRBJ1-5; D might be TRBD1 (5 bases). Germline-derived CDR1 and CDR2 are SGHTA and FQGNSA. The CDR3 consists of 14 residues. The V gene lost 2 bases and the J gene lost 5 bases, with 10 bases spanning the gap. As DNA, the CDR3 is TGTGCCAGCAGCTTACGGGGAGGGGATCAGCCCCAGCATTTT. This sequence encodes CASSLRGGDQPQHF.

Only a few counts were recorded for this clone. CDR3 amino acids: CASSLDSIANYGYTF. Here the CDR3 DNA reads TGCGCCAGCAGCTTAGATTCAATAGCTAACTATGGCTACACCTTC. The chain employs TRBV5-1 and TRBJ1-2; D remains ambiguous. Germline values: CDR1 SGHRS, CDR2 YFSETQ. This CDR3 spans 15 amino acids. The ends were cut back, 2 bases at V and 0 bases at J, with 11 bases in the middle. The entire variable domain, with the rest obtained from reference TRBV5-1 and TRBJ1-2, is as follows: KAGVTQTPRYLIKTRGQQVTLSCSPISGHRSVSWYQQTPGQGLQFLFEYFSETQRNKGNFPGRFSGRQFSNSRSEMNVSTLELGDSALYLCASSLDSIANYGYTFGSGTRLTVV.

The V call is TRBV30, the J call TRBJ1-2; the D is unclear. The CDR3 consists of 13 residues. Trimming took 2 bases from V and 7 from J, leaving 14 bases between them. Looked up from germline, CDR1 is GTSNPN and CDR2 is SVGIG (reference sequence). In nucleotides, the CDR3 is TGTGCCTGGAGTCAACTACCGGGATCTGGCTACACCTTC. Residues: CAWSQLPGSGYTF.

The rearrangement uses TRBV15 and TRBJ2-1, with 8 positions matching TRBD2. Germline lookup yields CDR1 LNHNV and CDR2 YYDKDF (reference sequence). CDR3 size: 16 residues. V lost 4 bases to trimming and J lost 7 bases; unmatched junction nucleotides: 12. DNA for the CDR3: TGTGCCACCAGCACCCAAAGGGACGGGAGGGGAAATGAGCAGTTCTTC. Residues: CATSTQRDGRGNEQFF.

The chain couples TRBV30 to TRBJ2-6; D is unclear. The CDR3 sequence is 12 residues long. V gave up 7 bases and J gave up 1 base, with 5 bases separating them. CDR1 GTSNPN and CDR2 SVGIG come from the germline V gene (reference sequence). The CDR3 DNA reads as TGTGCCTTGCGTTCTGGGGCCAACGTCCTGACTTTC. This codes for CALRSGANVLTF.

The chain joins TRBV6-6 to TRBJ2-5, with 9 bases matching TRBD1. Germline lookup yields CDR1 MNHNY and CDR2 SVGAGI (reference sequence). The CDR3 is 15 amino acids. V shed 5 bases and J 5 bases; nucleotides not matched to a gene: 9. CDR3 DNA sequence: TGTGCCAGCAGTAACAGACAGGGGGTGAGGGAGACCCAGTACTTC. Its translation: CASSNRQGVRETQYF.

This chain connects TRBV5-1 to TRBJ1-5; 12 nucleotides line up with TRBD1. The CDR3 contains 15 residues. Germline assignment: CDR1 SGHRS and CDR2 YFSETQ. V was clipped by 4 bases and J by 7 bases; unmatched bases: 6. The CDR3 spells CASSPGQGALQPQHF. CDR3 DNA: TGCGCCAGCAGCCCGGGACAGGGGGCTTTGCAGCCCCAGCATTTT. Full variable domain (rest looked up from reference TRBV5-1 and TRBJ1-5): KAGVTQTPRYLIKTRGQQVTLSCSPISGHRSVSWYQQTPGQGLQFLFEYFSETQRNKGNFPGRFSGRQFSNSRSEMNVSTLELGDSALYLCASSPGQGALQPQHFGDGTRLSIL.

This clone was picked up a small number of times. V usage is TRBV7-2 and J usage is TRBJ2-5; 16 positions match TRBD2. The CDR3 covers 16 residues. Germline lookup yields CDR1 SGHTA and CDR2 FQGNSA. Trimming at V came to 4 bases and at J to 4 bases, leaving 3 bases not matched to a gene. The CDR3 reads CASSSGLAGGRETQYF. The CDR3 DNA sequence: TGTGCCAGCAGCTCGGGACTAGCGGGGGGGCGAGAGACCCAGTACTTC.

V is TRBV5-5 and J is TRBJ1-2; D is ambiguous. V lost 4 bases and J lost 1, with 14 bases in between. The CDR3 is 15 amino acids. From germline, CDR1 is SGHKS and CDR2 YYEKEE (reference sequence). CDR3 DNA sequence: TGTGCCAGCAGCCTCACCGGGTCCCATAACTATGGCTACACCTTC. Protein sequence: CASSLTGSHNYGYTF.

The rearrangement uses TRBV10-1 and TRBJ1-2; TRBD1 matches 8 bases. There are 13 residues in the CDR3. Germline loops: CDR1 WNHNN, CDR2 SYGVQD (reference sequence). V shed 6 bases and J 9 bases; nucleotides not matched to a gene: 9. As DNA, the CDR3 is TGCGCCAGCAGCCCAGGGGGCGCGAAGCGCTACACCTTC. Protein sequence: CASSPGGAKRYTF.

The chain carries TRBV6-1 and TRBJ1-1; perhaps TRBD1 as D (5 bases). Trimming shortened V by 8 bases and J by 3 bases, and 16 bases separated the two germline ends. CDR1 and CDR2 from the germline V gene are MNHNS and SASEGT. The CDR3 is 14 residues long. Here the CDR3 DNA reads TGTGCCAGCGGGGCTAATACAGGTTACACTGAAGCTTTCTTT. Protein product: CASGANTGYTEAFF.

The chain recombines TRBV19 with TRBJ1-4; D is undetermined. Germline CDR1 reads LNHDA; CDR2 reads SQIVND (reference sequence). This CDR3 comprises 11 residues. Trimming removed 8 bases from V and 3 bases from J, with 4 bases in between. The CDR3 spells CASGPNEKLFF. For the CDR3, the DNA is TGTGCCAGTGGCCCTAATGAAAAACTGTTTTTT. Based on the CDR3 plus reference TRBV19 and TRBJ1-4, the full variable domain is DGGITQSPKYLFRKEGQNVTLSCEQNLNHDAMYWYRQDPGQGLRLIYYSQIVNDFQKGDIAEGYSVSREKKESFPLTVTSAQKNPTAFYLCASGPNEKLFFGSGTQLSVL.

This chain uses TRBV2 with TRBJ2-3; D unclear. Germline CDR1 reads SNHLY; CDR2 reads FYNNEI. CDR3 length: 12 amino acids. Trimming shortened V by 8 bases and J by 8 bases, and 14 bases separated the two germline ends. DNA for the CDR3: TGTGCCAGCGCGGATCTTCCCCCTACGCAGTATTTT. The encoded protein is CASADLPPTQYF.

This clone was detected once. This chain uses TRBV19 with TRBJ2-1; D possibly corresponds to TRBD1 (6 bases). Trimming pared 4 bases from V and 6 bases from J, leaving 16 bases between. The CDR3 runs to 15 residues. Germline V gene sequence: CDR1 LNHDA, CDR2 SQIVND (reference sequence). The CDR3 DNA is TGTGCCAGTAGTACCACAGGGATTCTAGGCAATGAGCAGTTCTTC. Its translation: CASSTTGILGNEQFF. Full variable domain (missing parts from reference TRBV19 and TRBJ2-1): DGGITQSPKYLFRKEGQNVTLSCEQNLNHDAMYWYRQDPGQGLRLIYYSQIVNDFQKGDIAEGYSVSREKKESFPLTVTSAQKNPTAFYLCASSTTGILGNEQFFGPGTRLTVL.